This T cell receptor (beta chain) is drawn from a study of T cells after yellow fever vaccination. Germline V gene lookup returns CDR1 WSHSY and CDR2 SAAADI. The length of the CDR3 is 13 residues. Germline trimming cut 6 bases from V and 14 bases from J; bases unmatched to any gene: 4. The table lists this clonotype with many counts. One entry per CDR3 protein, called by TCRdb with MiXCR from the 5' RACE reads. The table has approximately 150,000 distinct CDR3 sequences, 6.5% to 8.5% seen once; the top ten hold roughly 0.73%. The specimen comprised CD4+ T cells sorted from PBMCs, sampled 5 days after the yellow fever booster vaccination. The J gene is TRBJ2-1, the V gene TRBV10-2, with 16 bases lining up with TRBD2. The clonotype comes from a young man who received the YFV17D yellow fever vaccine. CDR3 residues: CASRAGTSGREFF. The DNA for the CDR3 is TGCGCCAGCAGAGCTGGGACTAGCGGGAGGGAGTTCTTC.